These 20 T cell receptor beta chains came from one sample sequenced in a study of cytomegalovirus exposure and HLA in healthy donors. The PCR was carried out with 60 Vbeta primers and 13 Jbeta primers. The assay was immunoSEQ multiplex PCR, and TCRdb's table has in-frame clones only and misses some. The table shows approximately 100,000 clones, with around three quarters occurring only once. Sequenced: PBMCs. These receptors were taken from a woman aged 50 to 60 in good health and CMV-seropositive.

This chain joins TRBV28 and TRBJ2-7; D perhaps matches TRBD1 (6 bases). The germline gives CDR1 MDHEN, CDR2 SYDVKM. CDR3 length: 17 amino acids. V dropped 2 bases and J dropped 2 bases, with 19 bases sitting between them. The CDR3 sequence is CASSLAVEGVFPYEQYF. The DNA for the CDR3 is TGTGCCAGCAGTTTAGCGGTAGAGGGGGTTTTCCCCTACGAGCAGTACTTC. Filled out from reference TRBV28 and TRBJ2-7, the complete variable domain reads DVKVTQSSRYLVKRTGEKVFLECVQDMDHENMFWYRQDPGLGLRLIYFSYDVKMKEKGDIPEGYSVSREKKERFSLILESASTNQTSMYLCASSLAVEGVFPYEQYFGPGTRLTVT.

The CDR3 spells CASSFPPRSSGSFYTQYF. The CDR3 region has the DNA TGTGCCAGCAGTTTTCCCCCGCGCTCTAGCGGGAGTTTCTATACGCAGTATTTT. The chain joins TRBV27 to TRBJ2-3; 10 bases map to TRBD2. Germline V gene data show CDR1 as MNHEY and CDR2 as SMNVEV (reference sequence). Germline trimming cut 3 bases from V and 7 bases from J; bases unmatched to any gene: 16. This CDR3 is built from 18 residues.

The gene calls are TRBV6-1 and TRBJ1-1, with D perhaps matching TRBD1 (5 bases). This CDR3 comprises 15 residues. Trimming left V 4 bases short and J 0 bases short, with 12 bases between. The germline V gene has CDR1 MNHNS and CDR2 SASEGT. CDR3 sequence reads: CASSAIQDLNTEAFF. DNA of the CDR3: TGTGCCAGCAGTGCAATACAGGACCTGAACACTGAAGCTTTCTTT.

J is TRBJ1-2 and V is TRBV27; 7 bases align to TRBD1. The CDR3 has 15 amino acids. The ends lost 4 bases at V and 0 bases at J; junction bases unmatched: 5. Germline V gives CDR1 MNHEY, CDR2 SMNVEV (reference sequence). CDR3 loop: CASSSDRDANYGYTF. CDR3 bases: TGTGCCAGCAGTTCAGACAGGGACGCTAACTATGGCTACACCTTC.

J is TRBJ1-2 and V is TRBV6-4; TRBD1 matches 8 bases. Germline-derived CDR1 and CDR2 are MRHNA and SNTAGT. The trim removed 8 bases at V and 2 bases at J, leaving 1 base unmatched. The CDR3 spans 12 residues. The CDR3 DNA sequence: TGTGCCAGCCGGGACAGGAACTATGGCTACACCTTC. Translated, it gives CASRDRNYGYTF.

This clone was observed a single time. The J gene is TRBJ2-5, the V gene TRBV14; D uncertain. CDR1 and CDR2 from the germline V gene are SGHDN and FVKESK. The V gene lost 2 bases and the J gene lost 5 bases, with 6 bases spanning the gap. This CDR3 contains 12 residues. The CDR3 DNA reads TGTGCCAGCAGCCAAACGAGGGAGACCCAGTACTTC. It codes for CASSQTRETQYF.

This chain uses TRBV11-3 with TRBJ2-1; 9 bases match TRBD1. CDR1 SGHNT and CDR2 YENEEA come from the germline V gene. V shed 5 bases, J shed 2 bases, and the junction held 4 bases outside the gene matches. CDR3 length: 15 amino acids. The CDR3 sequence: CASSVTGGAYNEQFF. DNA for the CDR3: TGTGCCAGCAGCGTAACAGGGGGCGCCTACAATGAGCAGTTCTTC.

J is TRBJ2-2 and V is TRBV19; possible D gene TRBD2, 6 bases. The germline CDR1 and CDR2 sequences are LNHDA and SQIVND (reference sequence). CDR3 length: 14 amino acids. Trimming cost V 6 bases and J 7 bases, with 15 bases left between them. The DNA of the CDR3 is TGTGCCAGTAGAGACGGGACTCTGGACGGGGAGCTGTTTTTT. This sequence encodes CASRDGTLDGELFF.

This chain links TRBV30 with TRBJ1-1; D remains unclear. The CDR3 totals 14 residues. The ends were cut back, 1 base at V and 0 bases at J, with 9 bases in the middle. The germline gives CDR1 GTSNPN, CDR2 SVGIG (reference sequence). CDR3 residues: CAWSGWPMNTEAFF. CDR3 nucleotide sequence: TGTGCCTGGAGTGGGTGGCCGATGAACACTGAAGCTTTCTTT.

This chain uses TRBV18 with TRBJ2-7; the D gene is possibly TRBD1 (7 bases). Germline values: CDR1 KGHSH, CDR2 LQKENI. The CDR3 length is 15 residues. V lost 2 bases, J lost 4 bases, and 15 bases lay in between. The CDR3 loop reads CASSPGGDRKYEQYF. In DNA, the CDR3 is TGTGCCAGCTCACCAGGAGGGGACAGAAAATACGAGCAGTACTTC.

A few counts support this clone. This chain uses TRBV5-6 with TRBJ2-2; D is perhaps TRBD2 (7 bases). Germline CDR1 reads SGHDT; CDR2 reads YYEEEE. Trimming took off 6 bases at V and 4 bases at J, with 13 bases between the two ends. This CDR3 contains 14 residues. The CDR3 DNA sequence: TGTGCCAGCAATAGGGGGGGCGGCACCGGGGAGCTGTTTTTT. Translation gives CASNRGGGTGELFF.

The chain recombines TRBV7-2 with TRBJ1-6; 9 nucleotides align to TRBD1. The V gene end was trimmed by 5 bases and the J gene end by 5 bases; junction bases not matched to a gene: 4. The CDR3 is 15 residues long. Per the germline V gene, CDR1 is SGHTA and CDR2 is FQGNSA. The CDR3 region is CASSIRTGDNSPLHF. CDR3 bases: TGTGCCAGCAGCATTCGGACAGGGGATAATTCACCCCTCCACTTT.

J is TRBJ1-2 and V is TRBV28, with D tentatively TRBD1 (5 bases). Trimming cost V 6 bases and J 5 bases, with 13 bases left between them. The V gene's germline CDR1 is MDHEN and CDR2 SYDVKM. The CDR3 runs 13 residues. CDR3 in DNA: TGTGCCAGCAGCTTCGCACAGGAGTATGGCTACACCTTC. Amino acid sequence: CASSFAQEYGYTF.

This clone was seen more than once but under ten times. The gene calls are TRBV27 and TRBJ1-2; TRBD1 agrees at 8 bases. V lost 6 bases and J lost 6; bases outside the gene matches: 6. The CDR3 covers 13 residues. Germline CDR1 reads MNHEY; CDR2 reads SMNVEV (reference sequence). CDR3 nucleotides: TGTGCCAGCAGAGCGACAGGGGTGGATGGCTACACCTTC. This encodes CASRATGVDGYTF.

With respect to this clone: At one of its ends the junction is not consistent with the germline gene, which may arise from a read error. The gene calls are TRBV7-9 and TRBJ1-5; D remains unclear. Germline V gives CDR1 SEHNR, CDR2 FQNEAQ (reference sequence). The CDR3 is 14 amino acids. The CDR3 region has the DNA TGTTCCAGCAGCTTAATGTCCGTAAATCAGCCCCAGCATTTT. This translates into CSSSLMSVNQPQHF.

CDR3 in DNA: TGTGCCAGCAAAACCGCCCTCGGTGAGCAGTTCTTC. The encoded protein is CASKTALGEQFF. The V gene is TRBV6-5, the J gene TRBJ2-1; D remains ambiguous. This CDR3 has 12 residues. Germline-derived CDR1 and CDR2 are MNHEY and SVGAGI. The V end was cut by 7 bases, the J end by 9 bases, with 13 bases between.

This chain links TRBV11-2 with TRBJ2-3; D remains unclear. Per the germline V gene, CDR1 is SGHAT and CDR2 is FQNNGV. This CDR3 spans 14 amino acids. With 5 bases removed from V and 1 base from J, the gap between germline ends came to 10 bases. Here the CDR3 DNA reads TGTGCCAGCAGCCCAGACTGGGGCACAGATACGCAGTATTTT. Its protein is CASSPDWGTDTQYF.

In its sample, this clone was seen a few times. The chain links TRBV28 to TRBJ1-6; a weak D match, TRBD1 (6 bases). CDR3 length equals 17 residues. V was clipped by 5 bases and J by 4 bases, with 18 bases between them. In germline, CDR1 is MDHEN, CDR2 SYDVKM. CDR3 sequence (DNA): TGTGCCAGCAGTCCAGACGAGGACAGCCCTTATAATTCACCCCTCCACTTT. It codes for CASSPDEDSPYNSPLHF.

V is TRBV5-4 and J is TRBJ1-2, with TRBD1 matching 10 bases. V gave up 1 base and J gave up 8 bases; unmatched junction bases: 8. The CDR3 is 15 amino acids. The germline gives CDR1 SGHNT, CDR2 YYREEE (reference sequence). The chain's CDR3 is CASSLTGQGGRGYTF. CDR3 nucleotides: TGTGCCAGCAGCTTGACCGGACAGGGGGGAAGGGGCTACACCTTC.

The chain combines TRBV6-5 with TRBJ1-5; possibly TRBD1 for D (6 bases). This CDR3 is built from 13 residues. Per germline, CDR1 MNHEY and CDR2 SVGAGI. Trimming shortened V by 5 bases and J by 5 bases, and 10 bases separated the two germline ends. The CDR3 DNA sequence: TGTGCCAGCAGTGCAGGGGATGATCAGCCCCAGCATTTT. Encoded protein: CASSAGDDQPQHF.